These T cell receptor beta chains were read from a single sample in a study of blood T cell repertoires in COVID-19. Data came from immunoSEQ multiplex PCR; TCRdb stores just in-frame clones and leaves some out. The sample shows about 330,000 clones, more than 85% of them seen only once. Sample: PBMCs or T cells enriched from blood (not recorded which). The receptors here all came from a woman aged 30 to 39 who had recovered from COVID-19. CDR3s include the opening cysteine and the closing phenylalanine or tryptophan. The order of the fields is D gene, clone size, V gene, J gene, CDR3 protein, CDR3 DNA. A D gene is named only where the DNA matches it firmly. Clone size, where shown, is once, few, many, or a class for clones that have expanded.

>TRBD1|.|TRBV28|TRBJ1-2
CASSLRDRDSGGYTF
TGTGCCAGCAGTTTACGGGACAGGGACTCTGGTGGCTACACCTTC
>.|.|TRBV10-3|TRBJ1-1
CAISGREDTEAFF
TGTGCCATCAGTGGCAGGGAAGACACTGAAGCTTTCTTT
>TRBD1|once|TRBV6-5|TRBJ2-7
CASRGQGSRSEQYF
TGTGCCAGCAGGGGACAGGGGAGTAGATCCGAGCAGTACTTC
>.|.|TRBV6-5|TRBJ1-6
CASSLSQGSPLHF
TGTGCCAGCAGTTTATCACAGGGTTCACCCCTCCACTTT
>TRBD1|.|TRBV28|TRBJ1-2
CASSLTQGAVYGYTF
TGTGCCAGCAGTTTAACTCAGGGGGCGGTCTATGGCTACACCTTC
>.|.|TRBV7-2|TRBJ2-1
CASTPNGYPSVEQFF
TGTGCCAGCACCCCAAACGGCTATCCAAGCGTTGAGCAGTTCTTC
>TRBD1|once|TRBV5-1|TRBJ1-3
CASSLQGAGNTIYF
TGCGCCAGCAGCTTGCAGGGGGCTGGAAACACCATATATTTT
>TRBD2|.|TRBV2|TRBJ2-7
CASVVGGRSAYEQYF
TGTGCCAGCGTGGTGGGCGGGAGGTCGGCCTACGAGCAGTACTTC
>.|.|TRBV28|TRBJ2-2
CASSFAEVTGELFF
TGTGCCAGCAGTTTCGCTGAGGTAACCGGGGAGCTGTTTTTT
>.|once|TRBV19|TRBJ2-7
CASSIGAGLYTQQYF
TGTGCCAGTAGTATTGGTGCGGGACTTTACACCCAGCAGTACTTC
>.|.|TRBV28|TRBJ1-6
CASSPPRMAPLHF
TGTGCCAGCAGTCCGCCTAGAATGGCACCCCTCCACTTT
>.|.|TRBV7-6|TRBJ2-1
CASSLAYSYNEQFF
TGTGCCAGCAGCTTAGCTTACAGCTACAATGAGCAGTTCTTC
>TRBD1|.|TRBV27|TRBJ2-7
CASSRDRGAPTNYF
TGTGCCAGCAGTAGAGACAGGGGAGCTCCTACGAACTACTTC
>.|.|TRBV28|TRBJ2-7
CASSFSYEQYF
TGTGCCAGCAGTTTCAGTTACGAGCAGTACTTC
>.|.|TRBV7-9|TRBJ2-3
CASSLPVQGWGTDTQYF
TGTGCCAGCAGCTTACCGGTACAGGGATGGGGCACAGATACGCAGTATTTT
>.|.|TRBV6-6|TRBJ1-4
CASSPPPTGTNEKLFF
TGTGCCAGCAGTCCGCCGCCCACAGGGACTAATGAAAAACTGTTTTTT
>TRBD2|.|TRBV25-1|TRBJ2-6
CASSPTGGGSGANVLTF
TGTGCCAGCAGTCCCACGGGGGGTGGGTCTGGGGCCAACGTCCTGACTTTC
>TRBD1|.|TRBV7-2|TRBJ1-5
CASSLTGNQPQHF
TGTGCCAGCAGCTTGACAGGGAATCAGCCCCAGCATTTT
>.|.|TRBV28|TRBJ1-2
CASSLVGGTDYGYTF
TGTGCCAGCAGCCTGGTTGGGGGGACCGACTATGGCTACACCTTC
>TRBD2|once|TRBV19|TRBJ2-7
CASSIGGGTSGSYEQYF
TGTGCCAGTAGTATTGGGGGGGGGACTAGCGGATCCTACGAGCAGTACTTC
>.|.|TRBV28|TRBJ1-5
CASSADSYQPQHF
TGTGCCAGCAGTGCGGACAGCTATCAGCCCCAGCATTTT
>.|.|TRBV28|TRBJ1-2
CASQSGVVYGYTF
TGTGCCAGCCAATCGGGGGTAGTCTATGGCTACACCTTC
>TRBD2|.|TRBV20-1|TRBJ2-1
CSASTGGVMDEQFF
TGCAGTGCTAGTACGGGGGGGGTCATGGATGAGCAGTTCTTC
>TRBD1|few|TRBV3-1/TRBV3-2|TRBJ1-3
CASSPTGTGTGNTIYF
TGTGCCAGCAGCCCAACCGGGACAGGGACTGGAAACACCATATATTTT
>TRBD1|.|TRBV4-1|TRBJ2-5
CASSQLQGAGAETQYF
TGCGCCAGCAGCCAACTACAGGGGGCGGGGGCGGAGACCCAGTACTTC
>.|.|TRBV28|TRBJ2-5
CASSRHQGQETQYF
TGTGCCAGCAGTCGTCATCAGGGGCAAGAGACCCAGTACTTC